A single sample gave rise to the 27 T cell receptor beta chains below, sequenced in a study of CD8 T cells in ankylosing spondylitis. TCRdb reprocessed the 5' RACE reads via MiXCR and lists one record per CDR3 protein. The table lists more than 300,000 distinct CDR3 sequences, around 10% of them singletons, with roughly 9.2% in the top ten. Sample: blood, either unsorted or a sorted T cell fraction (not recorded which). The origin of the receptors is a female donor with ankylosing spondylitis or in good health (not recorded which).

Ten or more counts support this clonotype. V is TRBV6-1 and J is TRBJ2-1; possibly TRBD1 for D (5 bases). Germline CDR1 reads MNHNS; CDR2 reads SASEGT. This CDR3 region has 13 residues. The V end was cut by 8 bases, the J end by 8 bases, with 16 bases between. CDR3 loop: CASSQGQRDEQFF. DNA of the CDR3: TGTGCCAGCTCTCAGGGTCAAAGGGATGAGCAGTTCTTC.

This rearrangement joins TRBV5-1 to TRBJ2-1; TRBD2 matches 7 bases. The CDR3 loop spans 13 amino acids. Germline V gene lookup returns CDR1 SGHRS and CDR2 YFSETQ. J was trimmed by 10 bases and V by 3 bases; bases with no gene match: 7. The CDR3 nucleotides read TGCGCCAGCAGCTCTGGTGGGGGGGTGGAGCAGTTCTTC. Encoded protein: CASSSGGGVEQFF.

Notes on this clonotype: Since a much larger clone is just one base distant, this may be a read error. The chain carries TRBV5-1 and TRBJ2-2, with 8 bases aligning to TRBD1. Germline CDR1 is SGHRS and CDR2 is YFSETQ. This CDR3 is 14 amino acids long. CDR3 nucleotides: TGCGCCAGCGCCGGGACAGGCAACACCGGGGAGCCGTTTTTT. This encodes CASAGTGNTGEPFF.

This clonotype has more than one count but fewer than ten. J is TRBJ2-5 and V is TRBV20-1, with TRBD2 matching over 11 bases. Per germline, CDR1 DFQATT and CDR2 SNEGSKA (reference sequence). Trimming at V came to 3 bases and at J to 2 bases, leaving 5 bases not matched to a gene. The CDR3 consists of 15 residues. As DNA, the CDR3 is TGCAGTGCTAGGGTCGGGACTAGCGGACAAGAGACCCAGTACTTC. It yields the protein CSARVGTSGQETQYF.

V and J are TRBV5-1 and TRBJ1-4; D is possibly TRBD1 (5 bases). With 4 bases removed from V and 6 bases from J, the gap between germline ends came to 16 bases. The CDR3 runs 15 residues. Germline V gene data show CDR1 as SGHRS and CDR2 as YFSETQ. The CDR3 nucleotides read TGCGCCAGCAGCCCGGGGACGCCGGTGGATGAAAAACTGTTTTTT. Protein sequence: CASSPGTPVDEKLFF.

The genes are TRBV20-1 and TRBJ2-7; a possible D gene is TRBD1 (6 bases). The germline CDR1 and CDR2 sequences are DFQATT and SNEGSKA (reference sequence). The V gene lost 4 bases and the J gene lost 9 bases, with 19 bases spanning the gap. The CDR3 length is 13 residues. CDR3 protein: CSATGQTKILQYF. The CDR3 region has the DNA TGCAGTGCTACCGGACAGACTAAAATATTGCAGTACTTC.

In its sample, this clonotype was seen many times. V usage is TRBV20-1 and J usage is TRBJ2-5; TRBD1 or TRBD2 may be the D gene (5 bases each). V lost 0 bases and J lost 2, with 13 bases in between. Per germline, CDR1 DFQATT and CDR2 SNEGSKA (reference sequence). This CDR3 contains 15 residues. The CDR3, as DNA: TGCAGTGCTAGAGATGACGGATGGGGGCAAGAGACCCAGTACTTC. This codes for CSARDDGWGQETQYF.

This clonotype was seen many times. The chain is built from TRBV10-3 and TRBJ2-2; TRBD2 might be the D (5 bases). Trimming pared 6 bases from V and 3 bases from J, leaving 14 bases between. Looked up from germline, CDR1 is ENHRY and CDR2 is SYGVKD. The CDR3 contains 15 residues. The CDR3 loop is CAISREPLDTGELFF. The CDR3 DNA reads TGTGCCATCAGCCGGGAACCGTTGGACACCGGGGAGCTGTTTTTT.

This clonotype turned up a few times. Here the CDR3 reads CASRVGQGNQETQYF. Written as DNA, the CDR3 is TGTGCCAGCAGGGTCGGACAGGGCAATCAAGAGACCCAGTACTTC. This chain joins TRBV9 and TRBJ2-5; 8 bases line up with TRBD1. The CDR3 is 15 amino acids. V trimming: 5 bases; J trimming: 2 bases; junction bases outside the gene matches: 8. The germline V gene encodes CDR1 SGDLS and CDR2 YYNGEE.

In this sample, this clonotype turned up a few times. The rearrangement joins TRBV20-1 to TRBJ2-1; TRBD2 aligns across 15 bases. Germline loops: CDR1 DFQATT, CDR2 SNEGSKA (reference sequence). The CDR3 extends over 13 amino acids. CDR3 region: CRGTSGRNDEQFF. DNA of the CDR3: TGCAGGGGGACTAGCGGGAGGAACGATGAGCAGTTCTTC.

The chain's CDR3 is CASSFRVDTGELFF. CDR3 DNA sequence: TGCGCCAGCAGCTTCAGGGTCGACACCGGGGAGCTGTTTTTT. This chain links TRBV5-1 with TRBJ2-2, with D perhaps TRBD1 (5 bases). The CDR3 covers 14 residues. V lost 2 bases, J lost 3 bases, and 8 bases lay in between. Germline CDR1 and CDR2: SGHRS and YFSETQ.

Of note for this clonotype: Sequence at one end of the junction differs from germline and may be a read error. The chain carries TRBV20-1 and TRBJ2-7; TRBD2 aligns across 7 bases. CDR3 length equals 17 residues. Per germline, CDR1 DFQATT and CDR2 SNEGSKA (reference sequence). CDR3 sequence: CCAREMPRRGNSYEQYF. DNA for the CDR3: TGCTGTGCTAGAGAGATGCCCCGGCGGGGGAACTCCTACGAGCAGTACTTC.

This clonotype has a count of ten or more. The rearrangement uses TRBV12-3 or TRBV12-4 and TRBJ1-3, with D uncertain. The CDR3 extends over 13 amino acids. Trimming stripped 5 bases from V and 0 bases from J, with 5 bases between. This chain's CDR3 is CASSRDSGNTIYF. In nucleotides, the CDR3 is TGTGCCAGCAGTCGGGACTCTGGAAACACCATATATTTT.

The CDR3 coding sequence is TGTGCCAGCAACCTACAGGGGCGTGGGAACACCGGGGAGCTGTTTTTT. It yields the protein CASNLQGRGNTGELFF. The chain links TRBV5-4 to TRBJ2-2, with 7 bases matching TRBD1. Germline loops: CDR1 SGHNT, CDR2 YYREEE (reference sequence). The V and J ends lost 6 bases and 1 base, in that order; junction bases with no gene match: 9. The CDR3 is made up of 16 amino acids.

In its sample, this clonotype was seen many times. The chain joins TRBV7-2 to TRBJ1-5; no firm D call. In germline, CDR1 is SGHTA, CDR2 FQGNSA. V was clipped by 3 bases and J by 2 bases, with 14 bases between them. The CDR3 spans 16 residues. Here the CDR3 DNA reads TGTGCCAGCAGCTTCGGCCGTATCGGTCGCAATCAGCCCCAGCATTTT. It codes for CASSFGRIGRNQPQHF.

Ten or more counts support this clonotype. The chain joins TRBV6-2 or TRBV6-3 to TRBJ2-2; maybe TRBD1 (5 bases). Germline V gives CDR1 MNHEY, CDR2 SVGEGT. The CDR3 covers 16 residues. Trimming pared 2 bases from V and 0 bases from J, leaving 10 bases between. DNA of the CDR3: TGTGCCAGCAGTTACCCCAGGGCCCCGAACACCGGGGAGCTGTTTTTT. Protein product: CASSYPRAPNTGELFF.

J is TRBJ2-1 and V is TRBV11-2; maybe TRBD1 (5 bases). This CDR3 has 14 amino acids. Germline CDR1 and CDR2: SGHAT and FQNNGV. V shed 1 base and J shed 5 bases, with 9 bases lying between them. CDR3 nucleotide sequence: TGTGCCAGCAGCTTAGCAGGGCCAGACAATGAGCAGTTCTTC. As protein: CASSLAGPDNEQFF.

This clonotype has at least ten counts. The chain combines TRBV20-1 with TRBJ2-1; D is perhaps TRBD2 (6 bases). This CDR3 is 13 amino acids long. CDR1 is DFQATT and CDR2 is SNEGSKA in the germline V gene (reference sequence). V was trimmed by 3 bases and J by 10 bases, leaving 16 bases between them. The CDR3 is CSASAGGRSEQFF. The CDR3 DNA reads TGCAGTGCTAGCGCCGGGGGAAGGAGCGAGCAGTTCTTC.

The gene calls are TRBV28 and TRBJ2-1, with D perhaps TRBD2 (5 bases). With 3 bases removed from V and 12 bases from J, the gap between germline ends came to 12 bases. The CDR3 is 12 residues long. Germline V gene data show CDR1 as MDHEN and CDR2 as SYDVKM. The CDR3 bases are TGTGCCAGCAGTTTCCCCGCGGGCGGGCAGTTCTTC. Its protein is CASSFPAGGQFF.

In this sample, this clonotype turned up many times. The genes are TRBV12-3 or TRBV12-4 and TRBJ2-2; TRBD2 matches 11 bases. The trim removed 7 bases at V and 7 bases at J, leaving 8 bases unmatched. The CDR3 is made up of 15 amino acids. The CDR3 reads CASTQTSGVGGELFF. The CDR3 DNA reads TGTGCCAGCACTCAGACTAGCGGGGTTGGCGGGGAGCTGTTTTTT.

The table lists this clonotype with many counts. The chain couples TRBV20-1 to TRBJ1-1; the D is unclear. The CDR3 loop spans 13 amino acids. V dropped 3 bases and J dropped 4 bases, with 12 bases sitting between them. CDR1 is DFQATT and CDR2 is SNEGSKA in the germline V gene (reference sequence). The CDR3 region has the DNA TGCAGTGCTAGTTATACCATTGGCACTGAAGCTTTCTTT. It is translated as CSASYTIGTEAFF.

This clonotype was observed a few times. The V gene is TRBV20-1, the J gene TRBJ1-1; the D gene is possibly TRBD1 (5 bases). V shed 3 bases and J shed 3 bases, with 17 bases lying between them. Germline V gene data show CDR1 as DFQATT and CDR2 as SNEGSKA (reference sequence). This CDR3 has 15 amino acids. The CDR3 sequence is CSASLQGGRHTEAFF. Here the CDR3 DNA reads TGCAGTGCTAGTCTGCAGGGAGGCAGGCACACTGAAGCTTTCTTT.

This clonotype has at least ten counts. V is TRBV5-1 and J is TRBJ2-2; TRBD1 aligns across 7 bases. The CDR3 has 14 residues. V gave up 4 bases and J gave up 6 bases; unmatched junction bases: 6. Germline CDR1 and CDR2: SGHRS and YFSETQ. DNA of the CDR3: TGCGCCAGCAGCGGATTACAGGGGCCCGGGGAGCTGTTTTTT. Translated, it gives CASSGLQGPGELFF.

This clonotype occurred a few times. In nucleotides, the CDR3 is TGTGCCACCAGCAGAGTGGCTCCGGGAGGTGGAAACACCATATATTTT. It translates to CATSRVAPGGGNTIYF. The chain combines TRBV15 with TRBJ1-3, with unresolved D. The germline gives CDR1 LNHNV, CDR2 YYDKDF (reference sequence). With 1 base removed from V and 3 bases from J, the gap between germline ends came to 13 bases. The CDR3 loop spans 16 amino acids.

The V gene is TRBV2, the J gene TRBJ1-4; 7 bases align to TRBD1. V gave up 0 bases and J gave up 8 bases; unmatched junction bases: 6. CDR3 size: 15 residues. Germline V lookup: CDR1 SNHLY, CDR2 FYNNEI. This CDR3 is CASSEAPATGEKLFF. The CDR3 DNA reads as TGTGCCAGCAGTGAAGCACCGGCGACAGGGGAAAAACTGTTTTTT. Variable domain in full (rest from reference TRBV2 and TRBJ1-4): EPEVTQTPSHQVTQMGQEVILRCVPISNHLYFYWYRQILGQKVEFLVSFYNNEISEKSEIFDDQFSVERPDGSNFTLKIRSTKLEDSAMYFCASSEAPATGEKLFFGSGTQLSVL.

Concerning this clonotype: A much larger clone differs from this one at a single base, so this may be a read error. J is TRBJ2-7 and V is TRBV5-1; the D gene is possibly TRBD2 (5 bases). Germline V CDR1 and CDR2: SGHRS, YFSETQ. This CDR3 comprises 14 residues. In nucleotides, the CDR3 is TGCGCCAGCAGCTTGGATCGGGGAACCGACGAGCAGCACTTC. It translates to CASSLDRGTDEQHF.

Many counts were recorded for this clonotype. The chain couples TRBV5-6 to TRBJ1-4; D not resolved. The germline V gene has CDR1 SGHDT and CDR2 YYEEEE. The CDR3 spans 13 residues. Trimming took off 0 bases at V and 7 bases at J, with 7 bases between the two ends. DNA of the CDR3: TGTGCCAGCAGCTTGGAGCGGGGTGAAAAACTGTTTTTT. This encodes CASSLERGEKLFF.